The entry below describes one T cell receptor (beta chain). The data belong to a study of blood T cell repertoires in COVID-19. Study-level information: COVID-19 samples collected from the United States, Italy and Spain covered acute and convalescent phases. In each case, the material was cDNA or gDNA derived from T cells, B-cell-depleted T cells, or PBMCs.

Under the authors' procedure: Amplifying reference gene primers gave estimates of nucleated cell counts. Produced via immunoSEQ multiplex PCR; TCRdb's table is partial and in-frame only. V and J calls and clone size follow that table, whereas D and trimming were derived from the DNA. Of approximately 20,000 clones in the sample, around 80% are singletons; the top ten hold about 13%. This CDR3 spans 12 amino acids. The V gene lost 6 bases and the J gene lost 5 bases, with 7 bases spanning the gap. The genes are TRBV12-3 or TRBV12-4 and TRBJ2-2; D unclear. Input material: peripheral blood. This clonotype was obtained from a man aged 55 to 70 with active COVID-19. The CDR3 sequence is CASSVETGELFF. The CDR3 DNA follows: TGTGCCAGCAGCGTTGAGACCGGGGAGCTGTTTTTT.